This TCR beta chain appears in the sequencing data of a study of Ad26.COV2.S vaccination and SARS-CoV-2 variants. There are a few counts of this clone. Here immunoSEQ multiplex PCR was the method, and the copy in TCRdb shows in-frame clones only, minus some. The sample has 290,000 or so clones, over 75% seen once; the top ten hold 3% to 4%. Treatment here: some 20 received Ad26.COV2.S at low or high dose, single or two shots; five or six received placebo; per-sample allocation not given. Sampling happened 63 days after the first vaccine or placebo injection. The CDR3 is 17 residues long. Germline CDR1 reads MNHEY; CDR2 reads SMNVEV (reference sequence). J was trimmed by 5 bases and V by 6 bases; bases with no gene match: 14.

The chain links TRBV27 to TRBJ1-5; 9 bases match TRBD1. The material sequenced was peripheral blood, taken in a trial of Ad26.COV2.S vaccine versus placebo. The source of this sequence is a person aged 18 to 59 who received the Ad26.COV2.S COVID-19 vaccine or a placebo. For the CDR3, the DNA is TGTGCCAGCAGCCGAAGGTCAGTACAGGGGGCCGATCAGCCCCAGCATTTT. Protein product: CASSRRSVQGADQPQHF.